This passage covers 7 T cell receptor beta chains from one sample sequenced in a study of OX40 agonist ivuxolimab in advanced cancers. Profiled with immunoSEQ multiplex PCR; TCRdb holds only in-frame clones, not every one. The repertoire holds around 76,000 clones, with 75% to 90% as singletons. The material sequenced was CD4+ or CD8+ T cells sorted from blood, taken in a trial of the OX40 agonist ivuxolimab. All receptors derive from an adult with an advanced solid tumor such as melanoma, head and neck, liver or kidney cancer.

V and J are TRBV19 and TRBJ1-5; the match to TRBD1 covers 7 bases. Germline-derived CDR1 and CDR2 are LNHDA and SQIVND (reference sequence). The J segment lost 11 bases and the V segment lost 5 bases, leaving 12 bases of the junction unmatched. This CDR3 has 14 amino acids. This chain's CDR3 is CASSPRDSQLTQHF. Here the CDR3 DNA reads TGTGCCAGTAGTCCTAGGGACAGCCAGTTGACCCAGCATTTT.

The chain links TRBV19 to TRBJ1-6; D unresolved. Trimming pared 5 bases from V and 10 bases from J, leaving 18 bases between. The germline gives CDR1 LNHDA, CDR2 SQIVND (reference sequence). The CDR3 length is 15 residues. CDR3 in amino acids: CASSPRKGGGSPLHF. CDR3 DNA sequence: TGTGCCAGTAGTCCCCGAAAGGGCGGCGGGTCACCCCTCCACTTT.

V and J are TRBV10-3 and TRBJ2-2, with 10 bases fitting TRBD2. The CDR3 loop spans 16 amino acids. The V gene end was trimmed by 2 bases and the J gene end by 3 bases; junction bases not matched to a gene: 3. Germline V gene data show CDR1 as ENHRY and CDR2 as SYGVKD. The CDR3 region has the DNA TGTGCCATCAGTGAGAAGACTAGCGGGTACACCGGGGAGCTGTTTTTT. Its protein product is CAISEKTSGYTGELFF.

This rearrangement joins TRBV30 to TRBJ1-5, with D perhaps matching TRBD1 (5 bases). Germline assignment: CDR1 GTSNPN and CDR2 SVGIG (reference sequence). V lost 4 bases to trimming and J lost 7 bases, with 14 bases between them. The CDR3 consists of 13 residues. Written as DNA, the CDR3 is TGTGCCTGGAATGTGGCAGGGAGGCAGCCCCAGCATTTT. This sequence encodes CAWNVAGRQPQHF.

The chain combines TRBV4-2 with TRBJ1-3; 9 bases align to TRBD1. CDR3 length: 16 residues. Germline-derived CDR1 and CDR2 are LGHNA and YNFKEQ. With 3 bases clipped from V and 4 bases from J, the junction kept 7 bases outside the gene matches. In DNA, the CDR3 is TGTGCCAGCAGCCACACGAGGACAGGGGACGGAAACACCATATATTTT. Its protein product is CASSHTRTGDGNTIYF.

The genes are TRBV30 and TRBJ2-2; D unresolved. The V and J ends lost 4 bases and 2 bases respectively, with 8 bases between them. The CDR3 is 13 amino acids. Germline lookup yields CDR1 GTSNPN and CDR2 SVGIG (reference sequence). The CDR3 here is CAWTGQNTGELFF. DNA of the CDR3: TGTGCCTGGACTGGGCAAAACACCGGGGAGCTGTTTTTT.

The V call is TRBV5-5, the J call TRBJ1-4, with D hard to call. The V gene lost 1 base and the J gene lost 2 bases, with 9 bases spanning the gap. The germline V gene has CDR1 SGHKS and CDR2 YYEKEE (reference sequence). CDR3 length: 15 amino acids. The CDR3: CASSLWAETNEKLFF. Here the CDR3 DNA reads TGTGCCAGCAGCTTGTGGGCGGAGACTAATGAAAAACTGTTTTTT.